Shown below are 25 T cell receptor beta chains from a single sample sequenced in a study of blood T cell repertoires in COVID-19. Clones were read by immunoSEQ multiplex PCR, and TCRdb kept only the in-frame ones, dropping some. Of 250,000 to 400,000 clones in the sample, around nine tenths were seen once. Sequencing used peripheral blood. All receptors come from a man aged 50 to 60 with active or convalescent COVID-19.

This clone showed up just once. CDR3 in amino acids: CASRGRLEGTEAFF. CDR3 sequence (DNA): TGTGCCAGTAGGGGCAGGTTGGAAGGCACTGAAGCTTTCTTT. The chain is built from TRBV19 and TRBJ1-1, with D hard to call. The germline V gene has CDR1 LNHDA and CDR2 SQIVND (reference sequence). The CDR3 sequence is 14 residues long. Trimming shortened V by 6 bases and J by 4 bases, and 15 bases separated the two germline ends. Filled out from reference TRBV19 and TRBJ1-1, the complete variable domain reads DGGITQSPKYLFRKEGQNVTLSCEQNLNHDAMYWYRQDPGQGLRLIYYSQIVNDFQKGDIAEGYSVSREKKESFPLTVTSAQKNPTAFYLCASRGRLEGTEAFFGQGTRLTVV.

V is TRBV30 and J is TRBJ2-2; 13 nucleotides agree with TRBD2. CDR1 and CDR2 (germline): GTSNPN, SVGIG (reference sequence). The CDR3 has 15 residues. The V segment lost 4 bases and the J segment 5 bases; nucleotides outside the gene matches: 4. CDR3 sequence reads: CAWTQGLAGTGELFF. The CDR3 nucleotides read TGTGCCTGGACCCAGGGACTAGCGGGAACCGGGGAGCTGTTTTTT.

The rearrangement joins TRBV18 to TRBJ2-1, with TRBD2 matching over 8 bases. The CDR3 covers 18 residues. The germline V gene encodes CDR1 KGHSH and CDR2 LQKENI. With V trimmed by 0 bases and J by 6 bases, 13 bases remained unmatched. CDR3 loop: CASSPPGAGSGKTNEQFF. For the CDR3, the DNA is TGTGCCAGCTCACCACCGGGGGCTGGTAGCGGGAAGACCAATGAGCAGTTCTTC.

This clone showed up just a few times. The CDR3 bases are TGTGCCAGCAGCCCCGGGACAGGTCGCCTTTCTGGAAACACCATATATTTT. This translates into CASSPGTGRLSGNTIYF. The chain is built from TRBV5-4 and TRBJ1-3, with 8 bases lining up with TRBD1. The CDR3 runs 17 residues. V shed 4 bases, J shed 1 base, and the junction held 10 bases outside the gene matches. Germline V gene sequence: CDR1 SGHNT, CDR2 YYREEE (reference sequence). The variable domain in full, with the rest retrieved from reference TRBV5-4 and TRBJ1-3, is ETGVTQSPTHLIKTRGQQVTLRCSSQSGHNTVSWYQQALGQGPQFIFQYYREEENGRGNFPPRFSGLQFPNYSSELNVNALELDDSALYLCASSPGTGRLSGNTIYFGEGSWLTVV.

The chain links TRBV24-1 to TRBJ2-5; the D gene is possibly TRBD1 (6 bases). CDR1 KGHDR and CDR2 SFDVKD come from the germline V gene. This CDR3 is 13 amino acids long. Trimming took off 8 bases at V and 5 bases at J, with 14 bases between the two ends. CDR3 in DNA: TGTGCCACCAACTCAGGGGATTCGGAGACCCAGTACTTC. This gives the protein CATNSGDSETQYF.

The chain couples TRBV5-1 to TRBJ1-6, with 8 bases lining up with TRBD1. The length of the CDR3 is 16 residues. V lost 5 bases to trimming and J lost 3 bases; unmatched junction nucleotides: 7. The germline gives CDR1 SGHRS, CDR2 YFSETQ. The CDR3 protein is CASSPGQAVYNSPLHF. The CDR3 DNA is TGCGCCAGCAGTCCGGGACAGGCCGTCTATAATTCACCCCTCCACTTT.

This sequence joins TRBV2 and TRBJ2-7; possible D gene TRBD1, 5 bases. V shed 7 bases and J shed 1 base, with 8 bases lying between them. Germline CDR1 is SNHLY and CDR2 is FYNNEI. CDR3 length: 12 amino acids. CDR3 nucleotide sequence: TGTGCCAGCACAGGGATTTCCTACGAGCAGTACTTC. The encoded protein is CASTGISYEQYF.

This chain links TRBV19 with TRBJ1-5; 9 nucleotides line up with TRBD1. Germline lookup yields CDR1 LNHDA and CDR2 SQIVND (reference sequence). The CDR3 covers 18 residues. V trimming: 5 bases; J trimming: 0 bases; junction bases outside the gene matches: 11. The CDR3 bases are TGTGCCAGTAGTTTCCGGGACAGGGCGCTTCCTAGCAATCAGCCCCAGCATTTT. This codes for CASSFRDRALPSNQPQHF.

The table lists this clone with a count of one. The V and J genes are TRBV28 and TRBJ2-7; 12 bases are a match to TRBD1. There are 16 residues in the CDR3. The J segment lost 3 bases and the V segment lost 1 base, leaving 4 bases of the junction unmatched. CDR1 and CDR2 (germline): MDHEN, SYDVKM. The CDR3 bases are TGTGCCAGCAGTTTATCCGGGACAGGGGGCAACTACGAGCAGTACTTC. Residues: CASSLSGTGGNYEQYF.

This sequence joins TRBV10-2 and TRBJ2-5; D might be TRBD2 (6 bases). Trimming pared 1 base from V and 5 bases from J, leaving 23 bases between. The length of the CDR3 is 18 residues. CDR1 and CDR2 (germline): WSHSY, SAAADI. The CDR3 sequence is CASSEYLAAQVGRETQYF. DNA of the CDR3: TGCGCCAGCAGTGAGTATTTAGCGGCGCAAGTTGGCCGGGAGACCCAGTACTTC.

The chain couples TRBV19 to TRBJ2-3, with a tentative D call TRBD1 (5 bases). The length of the CDR3 is 17 residues. The V and J ends lost 4 bases and 2 bases respectively, with 19 bases between them. The germline V gene encodes CDR1 LNHDA and CDR2 SQIVND (reference sequence). CDR3: CASSTGSGRIFTDTQYF. The CDR3 nucleotides are TGTGCCAGTAGTACAGGGTCGGGTCGCATCTTCACAGATACGCAGTATTTT.

DNA of the CDR3: TGTGCCAGCAGGCCCGGACAGGGAGTAAGTGGCTACACCTTC. This gives the protein CASRPGQGVSGYTF. The chain links TRBV2 to TRBJ1-2; 8 bases align to TRBD1. Trimming removed 6 bases from V and 7 bases from J; junction bases left unmatched: 10. Germline assignment: CDR1 SNHLY and CDR2 FYNNEI. CDR3 size: 14 residues.

This chain uses TRBV7-2 with TRBJ2-3, with TRBD2 matching over 9 bases. J lost 6 bases, V lost 6 bases, and 7 bases had no gene match. CDR3 length: 14 amino acids. Germline V gene sequence: CDR1 SGHTA, CDR2 FQGNSA. Here the CDR3 reads CASSFSGGLDTQYF. Here the CDR3 DNA reads TGTGCCAGCAGTTTTAGCGGGGGTTTGGATACGCAGTATTTT.

The V call is TRBV6-6, the J call TRBJ1-5, with 8 bases fitting TRBD1. Germline CDR1 is MNHNY and CDR2 is SVGAGI (reference sequence). V gave up 7 bases and J gave up 7 bases; unmatched junction bases: 9. The CDR3 consists of 14 residues. The CDR3 sequence is CASTSGTGFQPQHF. The DNA of the CDR3 is TGTGCCAGCACCTCCGGGACAGGTTTCCAGCCCCAGCATTTT.

The chain recombines TRBV28 with TRBJ2-7; D uncertain. Germline values: CDR1 MDHEN, CDR2 SYDVKM. Trimming shortened V by 7 bases and J by 7 bases, and 20 bases separated the two germline ends. This CDR3 spans 14 amino acids. As DNA, the CDR3 is TGTGCCAGCATAGCCAGAAATCGCCAGCTAGAGCAGTACTTC. This codes for CASIARNRQLEQYF.

The table lists this clone with a few counts. The CDR3 sequence is CASSLGQDPEKLFF. The CDR3 DNA follows: TGTGCCAGCAGTTTGGGGCAGGACCCTGAAAAACTGTTTTTT. The chain combines TRBV28 with TRBJ1-4; TRBD1 might be the D (5 bases). This CDR3 is 14 amino acids long. V lost 3 bases, J lost 7 bases, and 12 bases lay in between. Germline CDR1 reads MDHEN; CDR2 reads SYDVKM. Filled out from reference TRBV28 and TRBJ1-4, the complete variable domain reads DVKVTQSSRYLVKRTGEKVFLECVQDMDHENMFWYRQDPGLGLRLIYFSYDVKMKEKGDIPEGYSVSREKKERFSLILESASTNQTSMYLCASSLGQDPEKLFFGSGTQLSVL.

The chain links TRBV6-1 to TRBJ1-2; TRBD1 aligns across 7 bases. Trimming removed 2 bases from V and 7 bases from J; junction bases left unmatched: 10. Germline CDR1 reads MNHNS; CDR2 reads SASEGT. The CDR3 loop spans 15 amino acids. CDR3 bases: TGTGCCAGCAGTGAAAAAGGGGGCGCAGTAAGTGGCTACACCTTC. The encoded protein is CASSEKGGAVSGYTF.

The chain is built from TRBV7-2 and TRBJ1-5; D unresolved. The CDR3 extends over 14 amino acids. Germline V gene data show CDR1 as SGHTA and CDR2 as FQGNSA. Trimming left V 4 bases short and J 4 bases short, with 11 bases between. The CDR3 region has the DNA TGTGCCAGCAGCTCCCCCGAGAGGAATCAGCCCCAGCATTTT. Translated: CASSSPERNQPQHF.

The chain uses TRBV10-3 and TRBJ2-7; tentative D call: TRBD1 (6 bases). This CDR3 has 12 residues. V shed 5 bases and J shed 3 bases, with 8 bases lying between them. Germline V gene lookup returns CDR1 ENHRY and CDR2 SYGVKD. This chain's CDR3 is CAISRDNYEQYF. CDR3 in DNA: TGTGCCATCAGTCGGGACAACTACGAGCAGTACTTC.

The chain carries TRBV5-1 and TRBJ1-1; D remains ambiguous. V dropped 0 bases and J dropped 0 bases, with 9 bases sitting between them. The CDR3 loop spans 15 amino acids. Germline V gene lookup returns CDR1 SGHRS and CDR2 YFSETQ. CDR3 coding DNA: TGCGCCAGCAGCTTGGCATTCCACTTGAACACTGAAGCTTTCTTT. Protein sequence: CASSLAFHLNTEAFF.

V usage is TRBV28 and J usage is TRBJ1-1; D gene unclear. The CDR3 sequence is 13 residues long. Trimming shortened V by 5 bases and J by 5 bases, and 12 bases separated the two germline ends. Germline CDR1 reads MDHEN; CDR2 reads SYDVKM. CDR3 nucleotide sequence: TGTGCCAGCAGTCCCAGCGTTTTGACTGAAGCTTTCTTT. Translating it yields CASSPSVLTEAFF. The full variable domain, its missing parts supplied by reference TRBV28 and TRBJ1-1, is DVKVTQSSRYLVKRTGEKVFLECVQDMDHENMFWYRQDPGLGLRLIYFSYDVKMKEKGDIPEGYSVSREKKERFSLILESASTNQTSMYLCASSPSVLTEAFFGQGTRLTVV.

The genes are TRBV2 and TRBJ2-3; 7 positions match TRBD1. Germline CDR1 reads SNHLY; CDR2 reads FYNNEI. CDR3 length: 16 residues. Trimming removed 6 bases from V and 0 bases from J; junction bases left unmatched: 9. The CDR3 DNA reads TGTGCCAGCAGCATCAGTCGGGACAGTAGCACAGATACGCAGTATTTT. It specifies CASSISRDSSTDTQYF.

This clone was seen once. The chain carries TRBV4-2 and TRBJ2-7; 13 bases fit TRBD2. The V and J ends lost 2 bases and 4 bases, in that order; junction bases with no gene match: 5. CDR1 and CDR2 from the germline V gene are LGHNA and YNFKEQ. CDR3 size: 16 residues. CDR3 bases: TGTGCCAGCAGCCAACCCACGGGACTAGCGGGGTACGAGCAGTACTTC. It encodes CASSQPTGLAGYEQYF.

Comments on this clone: The same CDR3 also results from other DNA sequences found in this sample. The rearrangement links TRBV10-3 to TRBJ2-2, with 8 nucleotides matching TRBD2. V was pared by 8 bases and J by 0 bases, with 20 bases of the junction left unmatched. The CDR3 is 20 residues long. Germline V CDR1 and CDR2: ENHRY, SYGVKD. CDR3 amino acids: CAIRGGVGRGSISNTGELFF. CDR3 coding DNA: TGTGCCATCCGGGGGGGAGTCGGGAGGGGATCCATTTCGAACACCGGGGAGCTGTTTTTT.

The chain employs TRBV7-8 and TRBJ2-7; TRBD2 agrees at 11 bases. In germline, CDR1 is SGHVS, CDR2 FQNEAQ. This CDR3 has 16 amino acids. J gave up 4 bases and V 3 bases, and 8 bases lay outside the gene matches. CDR3 sequence reads: CASSLFTSGSRYEQYF. The CDR3 nucleotides read TGTGCCAGCAGCTTGTTTACTAGCGGGAGTAGGTACGAGCAGTACTTC.